This entry describes one T cell receptor (beta chain). The antigen remains undetermined. The sample originates from a study of T cell responses to AZD1222 COVID-19 vaccine. Study-wide background: Whether given at about 4 or about 12 weeks, second doses were pooled.

Study observations and caveats: Mostly white British, mostly female donors; authors suggested clonal diversity may be underestimated. Nearly half of spike-specific TCRs reportedly target unmutated variant regions. There were repertoire samples only from the period after the peak T cell response.

Germline V gene lookup returns CDR1 MNHEY and CDR2 SVGEGT. Trimming stripped 0 bases from V and 3 bases from J, with 11 bases between. CDR3 size: 15 residues. Clones were read by immunoSEQ multiplex PCR, and TCRdb kept only the in-frame ones, dropping some. Of approximately 150,000 clones in the sample, roughly nine tenths were seen once. The origin of this receptor is an adult in good health. Material: peripheral blood, obtained on day 0 of AZD1222 vaccination. The V and J genes are TRBV6-2 or TRBV6-3 and TRBJ1-2; D is undetermined. CDR3 sequence reads: CASSYSGTAHYGYTF. The CDR3, as DNA: TGTGCCAGCAGTTACTCCGGCACGGCCCACTATGGCTACACCTTC.